This T cell receptor beta chain was sequenced in a study of post-analysis software for immune sequencing data. Points from the study as a whole: In patients, about 5 TRBV segments were more frequent than in controls, with TRBV5-6, TRBV5-1 and TRBV20-1 among them. Multiple sclerosis was associated with a significant reduction in normalized Chao1 diversity relative to controls.

This clonotype was found a few times. The target antigen is unknown. Trimming shortened V by 5 bases and J by 3 bases, and 12 bases separated the two germline ends. This CDR3 has 14 amino acids. Looked up from germline, CDR1 is SGHRS and CDR2 is YFSETQ. cDNA libraries for TCR beta contained unique molecular identifiers. A single record per CDR3 protein comes from TCRdb applying MiXCR to the PCR reads. The data show about 430,000 distinct CDR3 sequences, over 30% seen once. Source material: blood. V is TRBV5-1 and J is TRBJ2-1; a possible D gene is TRBD2 (5 bases). The TCR originated in a girl between 2 and 10 years old with multiple sclerosis. CDR3 loop: CASSPDYNYNEQFF. CDR3 DNA sequence: TGCGCCAGCAGTCCCGACTATAACTACAATGAGCAGTTCTTC.